Below are 10 T cell receptor beta chains sequenced from a single sample in a study of blood T cell repertoires in COVID-19 (dated by TCRdb to the early 2020s). The receptor library was made with the immunoSEQ multiplex PCR assay. Imported from immuneACCESS, the table was reduced by TCRdb to in-frame sequences with V and J called. These copies leave out some clones; in studies compared against another copy, an unresolved V gene accounts for under half, and the cause of the remainder is not known. The sample table lists 150,000 to 200,000 clones, about 85% of them with a count of one. Less than 6.5% of the sample lies in the top ten. The sample comprised peripheral blood. The receptors were gathered from a woman aged 50 to 60 with COVID-19, enrolled during active disease.

V gene TRBV5-8 combines with J gene TRBJ1-1, with 7 bases aligning to TRBD1. After removal of 0 bases from V and 5 bases from J, the junction contained 4 bases not matched to a gene. The CDR3 length is 14 residues. Germline V gene data show CDR1 as SGHTS and CDR2 as YDEGEE. This chain's CDR3 is CASSLGQGLTEAFF. The CDR3 DNA sequence: TGTGCCAGCAGCTTGGGACAGGGATTGACTGAAGCTTTCTTT.

V and J are TRBV4-1 and TRBJ2-7, with 7 bases lining up with TRBD1. J gave up 6 bases and V 3 bases, and 5 bases lay outside the gene matches. The germline V gene encodes CDR1 MGHRA and CDR2 YSYEKL. The CDR3 covers 13 residues. The CDR3 DNA sequence: TGCGCCAGCAGCCAGGGGACAGCAAGCGAGCAGTACTTC. Translated, it gives CASSQGTASEQYF.

The count of this clone is one. V is TRBV6-5 and J is TRBJ2-5, with D perhaps TRBD1 (6 bases). Trimming cost V 0 bases and J 4 bases, with 15 bases left between them. The CDR3 is 16 residues long. Germline CDR1 MNHEY, CDR2 SVGAGI. The CDR3 sequence: CASSYSDGGGRETQYF. In nucleotides, the CDR3 is TGTGCCAGCAGTTACTCCGACGGTGGGGGCCGAGAGACCCAGTACTTC.

The table lists this clone with a count of one. This chain links TRBV29-1 with TRBJ2-5; 11 bases are shared with TRBD2. This CDR3 has 15 amino acids. V shed 7 bases and J 7 bases; nucleotides not matched to a gene: 14. CDR1 is SQVTM and CDR2 is ANQGSEA in the germline V gene. The CDR3 nucleotides read TGCAGCGGGGAGTTCGGACTAGCGGGCTCTGGGACCCAGTACTTC. Its protein is CSGEFGLAGSGTQYF.

This clone has a single count. The V and J genes are TRBV11-3 and TRBJ2-5; 7 positions match TRBD1. The germline gives CDR1 SGHNT, CDR2 YENEEA. CDR3 length: 14 amino acids. The V and J ends lost 3 bases and 2 bases, in that order; junction bases with no gene match: 3. CDR3 in amino acids: CASSFAGGQETQYF. Written as DNA, the CDR3 is TGTGCCAGCAGCTTTGCAGGGGGACAAGAGACCCAGTACTTC.

The chain carries TRBV27 and TRBJ1-2, with 7 bases matching TRBD1. J gave up 3 bases and V 8 bases, and 6 bases lay outside the gene matches. CDR1 is MNHEY, CDR2 SMNVEV, per germline (reference sequence). The CDR3 is 13 amino acids. This CDR3 is CASGPGQDYGYTF. In DNA form, the CDR3 reads TGTGCCAGCGGCCCCGGACAGGACTATGGCTACACCTTC.

The V gene is TRBV6-2 or TRBV6-3, the J gene TRBJ1-1, with D uncertain. Germline V gene sequence: CDR1 MNHEY, CDR2 SVGEGT. Trimming pared 7 bases from V and 1 base from J, leaving 13 bases between. The CDR3 is 14 residues long. CDR3: CASNYQAGNTEAFF. CDR3 DNA sequence: TGTGCCAGCAATTATCAGGCAGGGAACACTGAAGCTTTCTTT.

CDR3 sequence reads: CASSVPRTGDYGYTF. The CDR3 region has the DNA TGTGCCAGCAGCGTACCCCGGACAGGGGATTATGGCTACACCTTC. V and J are TRBV9 and TRBJ1-2; 9 bases map to TRBD1. In germline, CDR1 is SGDLS, CDR2 YYNGEE. V gave up 1 base and J gave up 5 bases; unmatched junction bases: 6. This CDR3 spans 15 amino acids.

The DNA of the CDR3 is TGTGCCAGCAGCGCCGGGGGGGGGAACACTGAAGCTTTCTTT. This translates into CASSAGGGNTEAFF. The chain combines TRBV3-1 (or the pseudogene TRBV3-2) with TRBJ1-1, with D possibly TRBD1 on 5 matching bases. Germline lookup yields CDR1 LGHDT and CDR2 YNNKEL (reference sequence). CDR3 length: 14 residues. Trimming cost V 5 bases and J 1 base, with 11 bases left between them.

This chain links TRBV24-1 with TRBJ2-7; 9 nucleotides agree with TRBD1. Germline CDR1 KGHDR, CDR2 SFDVKD. The CDR3 is 16 residues long. With 3 bases clipped from V and 3 bases from J, the junction kept 8 bases outside the gene matches. CDR3: CATSDLPGQGFYEQYF. DNA of the CDR3: TGTGCCACCAGTGATCTTCCGGGACAGGGTTTCTACGAGCAGTACTTC.